The 8 T cell receptor beta chains below all came from one sample that was sequenced in a study of T cells in Graves' hyperthyroidism and ophthalmopathy. RNA transcripts yielded amplified TCR beta CDR3 regions. RT-PCR in the first round (using the HTBI primer set) targeted the TCR CDR3. MiXCR, run by TCRdb on the multiplex PCR reads, gives a single entry per CDR3 protein. The sample carries about 840,000 distinct CDR3 sequences, roughly 40% recorded once. Sample: blood. The receptor source for this set is a man younger than 35 with Graves' hyperthyroidism.

This clonotype was found a few times. The gene calls are TRBV7-2 and TRBJ1-1; TRBD1 is a possible D gene (6 bases). With 1 base removed from V and 0 bases from J, the gap between germline ends came to 15 bases. The CDR3 covers 17 residues. Germline assignment: CDR1 SGHTA and CDR2 FQGNSA. CDR3 protein: CASSLVGQTDLNTEAFF. The CDR3 DNA follows: TGTGCCAGCAGCTTAGTGGGACAAACAGACTTGAACACTGAAGCTTTCTTT.

The V gene is TRBV9, the J gene TRBJ2-7, with D perhaps TRBD1 (7 bases). The CDR3 sequence is 15 residues long. V lost 0 bases, J lost 8 bases, and 18 bases lay in between. Germline lookup yields CDR1 SGDLS and CDR2 YYNGEE. In nucleotides, the CDR3 is TGTGCCAGCAGCGTAGAAGGGGGCGGGATAGATAAGCAGTACTTC. Its translation: CASSVEGGGIDKQYF.

The rearrangement uses TRBV7-9 and TRBJ2-2; 10 nucleotides agree with TRBD1. V shed 5 bases, J shed 6 bases, and the junction held 15 bases outside the gene matches. Per germline, CDR1 SEHNR and CDR2 FQNEAQ (reference sequence). The CDR3 loop spans 18 amino acids. In DNA form, the CDR3 reads TGTGCCAGCAGCGCCTATGACAGGGGGCGAAATGGTGCCGGGGAGCTGTTTTTT. Protein product: CASSAYDRGRNGAGELFF.

This clonotype was found a few times. The chain has TRBV12-3 or TRBV12-4 and TRBJ1-5; D gene uncertain. This CDR3 is built from 13 residues. V gave up 5 bases and J gave up 4 bases, with 9 bases separating them. CDR3 protein: CASSQSRNQPQHF. The CDR3 DNA follows: TGTGCCAGCAGTCAGAGTAGGAATCAGCCCCAGCATTTT.

This clonotype was counted only a few times. One end of the junction varies from germline; a read error may be responsible. The chain has TRBV7-2 and TRBJ1-1; D not certain. This CDR3 comprises 15 residues. The germline gives CDR1 SGHTA, CDR2 FQGNSA. CDR3 in amino acids: CASSQVAAEATEAFF. Written as DNA, the CDR3 is TGCGCCAGCAGCCAAGTGGCCGCCGAGGCCACTGAAGCTTTCTTT.

V is TRBV29-1 and J is TRBJ2-5; no reliable D call. Germline assignment: CDR1 SQVTM and CDR2 ANQGSEA. The CDR3 sequence is 13 residues long. V lost 1 base to trimming and J lost 4 bases, with 10 bases between them. CDR3 region: CSVEGQPGETQYF. DNA for the CDR3: TGCAGCGTTGAAGGGCAGCCTGGAGAGACCCAGTACTTC. The full variable domain, completed using reference TRBV29-1 and TRBJ2-5, is SAVISQKPSRDICQRGTSLTIQCQVDSQVTMMFWYRQQPGQSLTLIATANQGSEATYESGFVIDKFPISRPNLTFSTLTVSNMSPEDSSIYLCSVEGQPGETQYFGPGTRLLVL.

This clonotype was counted at least ten times. The chain combines TRBV16 with TRBJ1-6, with 11 bases identical to TRBD1. The trim removed 5 bases at V and 7 bases at J, leaving 1 base unmatched. Germline CDR1 KGHSY, CDR2 FQNENV. The length of the CDR3 is 14 residues. CDR3: CASSGTGGNSPLHF. The CDR3 DNA reads TGTGCCAGCAGCGGGACAGGGGGAAATTCACCCCTCCACTTT.

This rearrangement joins TRBV7-2 to TRBJ1-5; D is perhaps TRBD1 (5 bases). V was clipped by 6 bases and J by 6 bases, with 15 bases between them. The CDR3 covers 14 residues. Germline CDR1 SGHTA, CDR2 FQGNSA. The CDR3: CASSLHGGLQPQHF. Written as DNA, the CDR3 is TGTGCCAGCAGTTTACATGGGGGACTTCAGCCCCAGCATTTT.